Detailed here is one TCR beta chain. Its antigen remains unidentified. TCRdb reprocessed the reads via MiXCR and lists one record per CDR3 protein. The sample holds a few hundred thousand distinct CDR3 sequences, 33% seen once. This sample stems from a study of T cell repertoires in cytomegalovirus infection. This CDR3 comprises 16 residues. V trimming: 10 bases; J trimming: 3 bases; junction bases outside the gene matches: 9. Per germline, CDR1 ENHRY and CDR2 SYGVKD. The receptor comes from a human donor in good health (CMV status not recorded). Some clones in this sample may be carry-over from other donors' samples. This sequence joins TRBV10-3 and TRBJ2-6; 10 bases are a match to TRBD1. Specimen: cultured PBMCs, collected from culture after CMV antigen stimulation. The CDR3 DNA sequence: TGTGCCACAATAGACAGGGGGCTACGTGGGGCCAACGTCCTGACTTTC. It specifies CATIDRGLRGANVLTF.